This passage covers 30 T cell receptor beta chains from one sample sequenced in a study of blood T cell repertoires in COVID-19. Generated by immunoSEQ multiplex PCR, the TCRdb table keeps only in-frame clones and is missing some. Of about 130,000 clones in the sample, roughly 80% were seen once. Material: PBMCs or T cells enriched from blood (not recorded which). These receptors were obtained from a man aged 50-60 years who had recovered from COVID-19.

This sequence joins TRBV29-1 and TRBJ2-1; TRBD2 aligns across 9 bases. The CDR3 has 16 residues. Germline assignment: CDR1 SQVTM and CDR2 ANQGSEA. Unmatched junction bases numbered 7, after V lost 1 base and J lost 3 bases. CDR3 region: CSVEGKASGDYNEQFF. Here the CDR3 DNA reads TGCAGCGTTGAAGGGAAGGCTAGCGGGGACTACAATGAGCAGTTCTTC.

This CDR3 is CASSPSGLAAYNEQFF. The DNA for the CDR3 is TGTGCCAGTAGTCCTTCGGGACTAGCGGCCTACAATGAGCAGTTCTTC. This chain connects TRBV19 to TRBJ2-1; 11 bases match TRBD2. The length of the CDR3 is 16 residues. The V gene's germline CDR1 is LNHDA and CDR2 SQIVND (reference sequence). J lost 2 bases, V lost 5 bases, and 5 bases had no gene match.

This chain connects TRBV4-3 to TRBJ1-2; the D is unclear. The germline V gene encodes CDR1 LGHNA and CDR2 YSLEER. V shed 2 bases and J shed 4 bases, with 14 bases lying between them. This CDR3 has 15 residues. The CDR3 here is CASSQSFSYVYGYTF. Written as DNA, the CDR3 is TGCGCCAGCAGCCAAAGCTTCTCCTATGTCTATGGCTACACCTTC.

This clone has more than one count but fewer than ten. The gene calls are TRBV5-1 and TRBJ2-2; no clear D. In germline, CDR1 is SGHRS, CDR2 YFSETQ. There are 13 residues in the CDR3. Trimming pared 0 bases from V and 4 bases from J, leaving 4 bases between. The CDR3 DNA reads TGCGCCAGCAGCTTGGTAGCCACCGGGGAGCTGTTTTTT. It translates to CASSLVATGELFF.

The chain uses TRBV7-9 and TRBJ2-2; 9 positions match TRBD2. The length of the CDR3 is 16 residues. The V segment lost 6 bases and the J segment 5 bases; nucleotides outside the gene matches: 10. The germline gives CDR1 SEHNR, CDR2 FQNEAQ (reference sequence). CDR3 region: CASSPAGTSSTGELFF. The CDR3 DNA reads TGTGCCAGCAGTCCCGCCGGGACTAGCTCGACCGGGGAGCTGTTTTTT.

This clone was detected only once. The rearrangement uses TRBV29-1 and TRBJ2-7, with 7 bases aligning to TRBD2. With 8 bases clipped from V and 7 bases from J, the junction kept 14 bases outside the gene matches. The CDR3 contains 13 residues. Germline-derived CDR1 and CDR2 are SQVTM and ANQGSEA. CDR3 in amino acids: CSFAGSGGGEQYF. The CDR3 DNA reads TGCAGCTTTGCGGGTTCGGGGGGTGGAGAGCAGTACTTC.

The chain links TRBV21-1 to TRBJ2-2; the table's D call, TRBD2, has no DNA check behind it. TRBV21-1 is reported as a pseudogene. The CDR3 length is 19 residues. CDR3 region: CASRTTAIGLAGDGGELFF. Here the CDR3 DNA reads TGTGCCAGCAGAACAACCGCCATAGGACTAGCGGGGGACGGCGGGGAGCTGTTTTTT.

This clone has a single count. The gene calls are TRBV18 and TRBJ2-5, with D possibly TRBD1 on 5 matching bases. Germline lookup yields CDR1 KGHSH and CDR2 LQKENI. Trimming pared 1 base from V and 8 bases from J, leaving 17 bases between. CDR3 length equals 15 residues. CDR3 amino acids: CASSPLRTREETQYF. The CDR3 DNA follows: TGTGCCAGCTCACCACTGCGGACAAGAGAGGAAACCCAGTACTTC.

The CDR3 sequence: CASSQLIRGDYGYTF. The CDR3 DNA follows: TGTGCCAGCAGTCAACTAATCAGGGGAGACTATGGCTACACCTTC. V gene TRBV2 combines with J gene TRBJ1-2; TRBD1 might be the D (6 bases). This CDR3 contains 15 residues. CDR1 and CDR2 from the germline V gene are SNHLY and FYNNEI. V was shortened by 5 bases and J by 3 bases, with 16 bases between the two germline ends.

The V and J genes are TRBV30 and TRBJ2-3; D remains ambiguous. The CDR3 is 12 residues long. With 3 bases removed from V and 1 base from J, the gap between germline ends came to 5 bases. Germline CDR1 and CDR2: GTSNPN and SVGIG (reference sequence). The CDR3 sequence: CAWRYGTDTQYF. CDR3 sequence (DNA): TGTGCCTGGAGGTATGGCACAGATACGCAGTATTTT.

This chain uses TRBV6-6 with TRBJ2-5; 8 bases agree with TRBD1. The CDR3 loop spans 14 amino acids. Per germline, CDR1 MNHNY and CDR2 SVGAGI (reference sequence). J was trimmed by 4 bases and V by 7 bases; bases with no gene match: 8. The CDR3 nucleotides are TGTGCCAGCACGGCAGGGGGCAGGTCAGAGACCCAGTACTTC. Translating it yields CASTAGGRSETQYF.

The V gene is TRBV4-1, the J gene TRBJ1-2; D is undetermined. Between the trimmed V and J ends, which lost 0 bases and 4 bases, there was a span of 9 bases. Germline V gene sequence: CDR1 MGHRA, CDR2 YSYEKL. This CDR3 region has 14 residues. DNA for the CDR3: TGCGCCAGCAGCCAAGATTACAGTCCCTATGGCTACACCTTC. Amino acid sequence: CASSQDYSPYGYTF.

This rearrangement joins TRBV4-3 to TRBJ2-7; possibly TRBD2 for D (6 bases). V was cut by 0 bases and J by 4 bases, with 13 bases left in between. Germline V gene lookup returns CDR1 LGHNA and CDR2 YSLEER. This CDR3 is 15 amino acids long. The CDR3 sequence: CASSQELSGQYEQYF. CDR3 nucleotides: TGCGCCAGCAGCCAAGAACTGAGCGGGCAGTACGAGCAGTACTTC.

This clone was seen a handful of times. The CDR3 is CASTPQGSYGYTF. DNA of the CDR3: TGTGCCAGTACCCCACAGGGGAGCTATGGCTACACCTTC. The J gene is TRBJ1-2, the V gene TRBV19; 7 bases agree with TRBD1. Germline CDR1 LNHDA, CDR2 SQIVND (reference sequence). The CDR3 has 13 amino acids. Trimming took 7 bases from V and 4 from J; bases not matched to a gene: 6.

This rearrangement joins TRBV5-1 to TRBJ1-1; no clear D gene. Trimming took 1 base from V and 5 from J, leaving 9 bases between them. This CDR3 contains 13 residues. Germline values: CDR1 SGHRS, CDR2 YFSETQ. The CDR3 loop is CASSLSGRTEAFF. CDR3 coding DNA: TGCGCCAGCAGCTTGTCGGGGAGGACTGAAGCTTTCTTT.

The rearrangement joins TRBV5-1 to TRBJ2-5, with TRBD1 matching over 7 bases. There are 15 residues in the CDR3. Germline CDR1 and CDR2: SGHRS and YFSETQ. J lost 2 bases, V lost 5 bases, and 9 bases had no gene match. CDR3 nucleotide sequence: TGCGCCAGCAGTTCAACCGGGACAGAGCAAGAGACCCAGTACTTC. This gives the protein CASSSTGTEQETQYF.

V is TRBV19 and J is TRBJ2-5; the match to TRBD1 covers 9 bases. Trimming at V came to 3 bases and at J to 5 bases, leaving 7 bases not matched to a gene. Germline CDR1 and CDR2: LNHDA and SQIVND (reference sequence). The CDR3 covers 15 residues. This CDR3 reads CASSISGQGFETQYF. Written as DNA, the CDR3 is TGTGCCAGTAGTATTTCGGGACAGGGTTTTGAGACCCAGTACTTC.

This rearrangement joins TRBV21-1 to TRBJ1-2; TRBD1 is taken as the D call from the table, unchecked against the DNA. TRBV21-1 is listed as a pseudogene. This CDR3 has 15 amino acids. The CDR3 spells CASSKEDRGYYGYTF. The CDR3 nucleotides are TGTGCCAGCAGCAAAGAGGACAGGGGATACTATGGCTACACCTTC.

The chain has TRBV3-1 (or the pseudogene TRBV3-2) and TRBJ1-1; weak D call: TRBD1 (6 bases). The germline V and J ends were trimmed by 4 bases and 2 bases, with 14 bases remaining between them. The germline gives CDR1 LGHDT, CDR2 YNNKEL (reference sequence). The CDR3 consists of 15 residues. The chain's CDR3 is CASSPKYRANTEAFF. The CDR3 DNA reads TGTGCCAGCAGCCCGAAGTACAGGGCTAACACTGAAGCTTTCTTT.

The chain joins TRBV25-1 to TRBJ2-5; 7 nucleotides align to TRBD1. The CDR3 runs 16 residues. The germline gives CDR1 MGHDK, CDR2 SYGVNS. Trimming took 6 bases from V and 4 from J; bases not matched to a gene: 14. CDR3 DNA: TGTGCCAGCAGGCAAGGGACAGTGGGGGAACGAGAGACCCAGTACTTC. Translated: CASRQGTVGERETQYF.

This clone was counted a few times. V and J are TRBV5-6 and TRBJ1-1, with 8 bases lining up with TRBD1. V was pared by 0 bases and J by 4 bases, with 2 bases of the junction left unmatched. The CDR3 runs 14 residues. Germline CDR1 reads SGHDT; CDR2 reads YYEEEE. The CDR3 spells CASSLGQGTTEAFF. The CDR3 nucleotides read TGTGCCAGCAGCTTGGGACAGGGGACCACTGAAGCTTTCTTT.

This clone was seen only once. The V call is TRBV27, the J call TRBJ2-3; 13 bases fit TRBD2. This CDR3 is built from 17 residues. V gave up 2 bases and J gave up 3 bases; unmatched junction bases: 5. CDR1 MNHEY and CDR2 SMNVEV come from the germline V gene (reference sequence). The CDR3 DNA is TGTGCCAGCAGTTTAGGACTAGCGGGGGCTAGGACAGATACGCAGTATTTT. Residues: CASSLGLAGARTDTQYF.

This clone was seen only once. The V call is TRBV7-9, the J call TRBJ2-1; 10 bases map to TRBD1. The CDR3 sequence is 15 residues long. V was pared by 0 bases and J by 12 bases, with 8 bases of the junction left unmatched. The germline V gene encodes CDR1 SEHNR and CDR2 FQNEAQ (reference sequence). In nucleotides, the CDR3 is TGTGCCAGCAGCTTAGCGTCGGGACAGGGGTCGGGGCAGTTCTTC. It codes for CASSLASGQGSGQFF.

The genes are TRBV2 and TRBJ2-7; 10 nucleotides align to TRBD1. The CDR3 is made up of 13 amino acids. Germline V CDR1 and CDR2: SNHLY, FYNNEI. The trim removed 8 bases at V and 7 bases at J, leaving 8 bases unmatched. The CDR3 here is CASGRDRGAEQYF. In DNA, the CDR3 is TGTGCCAGCGGCCGGGACAGGGGTGCGGAGCAGTACTTC.

The rearrangement uses TRBV4-1 and TRBJ1-5, with a tentative D call TRBD1 (6 bases). The V end lost 1 base, the J end lost 3 bases, and 13 bases lay between the germline ends. The germline gives CDR1 MGHRA, CDR2 YSYEKL. There are 16 residues in the CDR3. CDR3 sequence reads: CASSQVETGYNQPQHF. The CDR3 region has the DNA TGCGCCAGCAGCCAAGTAGAGACAGGATACAATCAGCCCCAGCATTTT.

The genes are TRBV30 and TRBJ2-1; D perhaps matches TRBD1 (6 bases). Germline V gene sequence: CDR1 GTSNPN, CDR2 SVGIG (reference sequence). The V and J ends lost 3 bases and 1 base respectively, with 13 bases between them. This CDR3 has 15 residues. The CDR3 DNA is TGTGCCTGGAGCCTCGGGACAACTTCCTACAATGAGCAGTTCTTC. This codes for CAWSLGTTSYNEQFF.

V gene TRBV12-5 combines with J gene TRBJ1-1; D remains unclear. This CDR3 has 13 amino acids. V gave up 5 bases and J gave up 4 bases, with 11 bases separating them. Per germline, CDR1 LGHNT and CDR2 FRNRAP. The CDR3 reads CASGPGSSTEAFF. The CDR3 DNA is TGTGCTAGTGGTCCCGGTAGTAGCACTGAAGCTTTCTTT.

The V call is TRBV9, the J call TRBJ2-1; D gene uncertain. The germline V gene encodes CDR1 SGDLS and CDR2 YYNGEE. V lost 0 bases and J 4 bases, leaving 8 bases between the germline ends. The CDR3 loop spans 14 amino acids. CDR3 protein: CASSVGATYNEQFF. CDR3 DNA: TGTGCCAGCAGCGTAGGGGCTACATACAATGAGCAGTTCTTC.

The V gene is TRBV19, the J gene TRBJ2-7; 7 bases line up with TRBD1. CDR3 length equals 16 residues. The V and J ends lost 0 bases and 4 bases, in that order; junction bases with no gene match: 9. Germline V lookup: CDR1 LNHDA, CDR2 SQIVND (reference sequence). The CDR3 bases are TGTGCCAGTAGTATAGATTCCGGGACAGCCATTTACGAGCAGTACTTC. As protein: CASSIDSGTAIYEQYF. Filled out from reference TRBV19 and TRBJ2-7, the complete variable domain reads DGGITQSPKYLFRKEGQNVTLSCEQNLNHDAMYWYRQDPGQGLRLIYYSQIVNDFQKGDIAEGYSVSREKKESFPLTVTSAQKNPTAFYLCASSIDSGTAIYEQYFGPGTRLTVT.

The rearrangement links TRBV4-3 to TRBJ2-7, with 12 positions matching TRBD1. CDR1 is LGHNA and CDR2 is YSLEER in the germline V gene. With V trimmed by 4 bases and J by 6 bases, 10 bases remained unmatched. The CDR3 covers 16 residues. CDR3 residues: CASSLGTGQGAGEQYF. The CDR3 DNA is TGCGCCAGCAGCCTAGGGACGGGACAGGGGGCAGGCGAGCAGTACTTC.